These T cell receptor beta chains were read from a single sample in a study of blood T cell repertoires in COVID-19. Data came from immunoSEQ multiplex PCR; TCRdb stores just in-frame clones and leaves some out. Of about 190,000 clones listed, around 84% were seen once; the top ten hold approximately 15%. What was sequenced was peripheral blood. The receptors were gathered from a man under 40 with active or convalescent COVID-19. The conserved cysteine and the conserved F or W are not part of the CDR3 here. Expanded clones are given a class, and other clones once, few, many or no size at all.

size	V	J	CDR3
-	TRBV4-3	TRBJ2-7	ASSQSGLAGPYEQY
-	TRBV3-1/TRBV3-2	TRBJ2-7	ASSQTGLSEQY
-	TRBV6-5	TRBJ1-1	ASNNRGGTEAF
-	TRBV7-9	TRBJ1-2	ASSLGTGGLDGYT
few	TRBV7-9	TRBJ2-7	ASSLPRSSTYEQY
-	TRBV2	TRBJ2-1	ASSEQTYSYNEQF
once	TRBV19	TRBJ1-4	ASSFTGGAGEKLF
-	TRBV3-1/TRBV3-2	TRBJ1-2	ASSLSYGGGYGYT
-	TRBV7-3	TRBJ2-1	ASSPSGTSGYNEQF
-	TRBV12-3/TRBV12-4	TRBJ1-1	ASSAGGTEAF
-	TRBV2	TRBJ1-4	ASIDIREKLF
few	TRBV3-1/TRBV3-2	TRBJ1-2	ASSQGGQGYGYT
few	TRBV12-3/TRBV12-4	TRBJ1-2	ASSSGTVYGYT
-	TRBV29-1	TRBJ1-5	SVRTENQPQH
-	TRBV24-1	TRBJ2-1	ATSDLRSGRGQFDEQF
-	TRBV27	TRBJ2-7	ASSLGVTSGNEQY
-	TRBV6-5	TRBJ1-3	ASSTGPEFGNTIY
-	TRBV14	TRBJ2-5	ASSAYLTGKETQY
-	TRBV4-3	TRBJ1-2	ASSQDGGGTYGYT
-	TRBV4-1	TRBJ1-2	ASSQDRGYT
-	TRBV27	TRBJ1-2	ASRQTALNYGYT
-	TRBV7-6	TRBJ2-5	ASSLAPSAGRETQY
once	TRBV28	TRBJ1-1	ASSTQQGAVEAF
few	TRBV11-3	TRBJ2-5	ASSLDRRGETQY
-	TRBV10-2	TRBJ2-3	ASKVSSITDTQY
-	TRBV20-1	TRBJ1-3	SASWQGGGNTIY
many	TRBV6-5	TRBJ1-2	ATGTSGGYT
-	TRBV11-3	TRBJ2-7	ASSLRDSISYEQY
few	TRBV5-8	TRBJ2-7	ASSPWDTPYEQY
-	TRBV6-1	TRBJ1-2	ASSDRGYGYT
-	TRBV28	TRBJ1-2	ASSTRIEGGYT
-	TRBV5-1	TRBJ2-1	ASSLAGGSSYNEQF
-	TRBV30	TRBJ2-1	AWSVLSGGISSYNEQF
-	TRBV28	TRBJ1-6	ASSLGQVNSPLH
once	TRBV5-1	TRBJ2-1	ASSSGTSGGPYNEQF
once	TRBV2	TRBJ1-5	ASKTGVFQPQH
-	TRBV7-9	TRBJ2-1	ASSLGGLAGGAEQF
-	TRBV11-2	TRBJ2-6	ASSLGHGGSGANVLT
few	TRBV19	TRBJ1-5	ASSILGQGSRQPQH
-	TRBV30	TRBJ1-4	AWSPRTGYYEKLF
-	TRBV21-1	TRBJ1-2	ASSKVTGADLGT
-	TRBV5-1	TRBJ2-1	ASSLAAGDHYNEQF
-	TRBV6-4	TRBJ2-1	AAARREGEVEQF
-	TRBV5-1	TRBJ2-1	ASSLGLAGNYSYNEQF
-	TRBV6-5	TRBJ1-3	ASSPPTGGNTIY
-	TRBV28	TRBJ1-1	ASSRTDRNTEAF
-	TRBV15	TRBJ2-3	ATSTGTRDTDTQY
-	TRBV2	TRBJ2-1	ASSEKSSGSVGQF
once	TRBV9	TRBJ1-2	ASSALGSANYGYT
-	TRBV11-2	TRBJ2-1	ASSFSNEQF
-	TRBV5-6	TRBJ2-7	ASSRGGASGGWH
-	TRBV6-6	TRBJ2-3	ASSYSGGQGADTQY
once	TRBV3-1/TRBV3-2	TRBJ1-6	ASSQVHRSSYNSPLH
-	TRBV2	TRBJ1-1	ASSPPNTEAF
-	TRBV6-1	TRBJ1-2	ASSEAEGGLVGYT